This is a list of T cell receptor beta chains from one sample in a study of shared clonotypes between healthy human individuals. Libraries were prepared by immunoSEQ multiplex PCR; TCRdb keeps only in-frame clonotypes and omits some of them. In the table there are around 2,000,000 clones, more than 85% of which are singletons. The sample consisted of naive CD8+ T cells from PBMCs. The receptors shown here come from a man aged 18 to 30 in good health. Some clones in this sample may be carry-over from other donors' samples. CDR3s include the opening cysteine and the closing phenylalanine or tryptophan. A D gene is named only where the DNA matches it firmly. Some rows mark clone size as missing; the rest say once, few, many or name a class of expanded clone.

d_gene | abundance | j_gene | v_gene | CDR3aa | CDR3nt
NA | NA | TRBJ1-5 | TRBV27 | CASSSNRVLSNQPQHF | TGTGCCAGCAGTTCCAACAGGGTGTTAAGCAATCAGCCCCAGCATTTT
TRBD1 | NA | TRBJ2-7 | TRBV15 | CATSRDWGQGGTYEQYF | TGTGCCACCAGCAGAGATTGGGGACAGGGTGGAACCTACGAGCAGTACTTC
NA | NA | TRBJ2-1 | TRBV4-3 | CASSFRAGPDNEQFF | TGCGCCAGCAGCTTCCGGGCCGGTCCCGACAATGAGCAGTTCTTC
NA | NA | TRBJ2-3 | TRBV28 | CASSSFSQTDTQYF | TGTGCCAGCAGTTCCTTCTCCCAGACAGATACGCAGTATTTT
NA | NA | TRBJ1-2 | TRBV15 | CATSSSEDRHGYTF | TGTGCCACCAGCAGTTCAGAGGACCGGCATGGCTACACCTTC
TRBD2 | NA | TRBJ2-1 | TRBV28 | CASSTREGLNEQFF | TGTGCCAGCAGCACGCGGGAGGGCCTCAATGAGCAGTTCTTC
TRBD1 | NA | TRBJ1-1 | TRBV7-8 | CASSSITGASEAFF | TGTGCCAGCAGCTCCATTACAGGGGCCAGTGAAGCTTTCTTT
TRBD1 | NA | TRBJ1-2 | TRBV4-1 | CASSPPGQGADGYTF | TGCGCCAGCAGCCCACCGGGACAGGGGGCGGATGGCTACACCTTC
NA | NA | TRBJ2-3 | TRBV27 | CASRSRGGDTQYF | TGTGCCAGCAGAAGCAGGGGGGGAGATACGCAGTATTTT
TRBD2 | once | TRBJ2-3 | TRBV27 | CASSSWGLAGVPDTQYF | TGTGCCAGCAGTTCCTGGGGACTAGCGGGAGTTCCAGATACGCAGTATTTT
TRBD2 | NA | TRBJ2-2 | TRBV5-1 | CASSLAQRGTGELFF | TGCGCCAGCAGCTTGGCCCAGCGGGGGACCGGGGAGCTGTTTTTT
NA | NA | TRBJ1-4 | TRBV10-3 | CAISEERGDNEKLFF | TGTGCCATCAGTGAGGAGAGGGGTGATAATGAAAAACTGTTTTTT
TRBD2 | NA | TRBJ2-7 | TRBV7-9 | CASSLLTSGRMEQYF | TGTGCCAGCAGCTTATTGACTAGCGGGAGGATGGAGCAGTACTTC
TRBD2 | NA | TRBJ2-1 | TRBV30 | CAWALGSGYYNEQFF | TGTGCCTGGGCCCTAGGTAGCGGGTACTACAATGAGCAGTTCTTC
NA | NA | TRBJ2-7 | TRBV6-6 | CASSYYTGYEQYF | TGTGCCAGCAGTTATTATACGGGGTACGAGCAGTACTTC
TRBD1 | NA | TRBJ2-3 | TRBV28 | CASSLDRGRGTDTQYF | TGTGCCAGCAGTTTAGACAGGGGACGGGGCACAGATACGCAGTATTTT
NA | once | TRBJ2-1 | TRBV5-5 | CASSLRPGSNYNEQFF | TGTGCCAGCAGCTTGCGGCCCGGGAGCAATTACAATGAGCAGTTCTTC
TRBD1 | NA | TRBJ1-3 | TRBV15 | CATSSDRVQFSGNTIYF | TGTGCCACCAGCAGCGACAGGGTCCAATTCTCTGGAAACACCATATATTTT